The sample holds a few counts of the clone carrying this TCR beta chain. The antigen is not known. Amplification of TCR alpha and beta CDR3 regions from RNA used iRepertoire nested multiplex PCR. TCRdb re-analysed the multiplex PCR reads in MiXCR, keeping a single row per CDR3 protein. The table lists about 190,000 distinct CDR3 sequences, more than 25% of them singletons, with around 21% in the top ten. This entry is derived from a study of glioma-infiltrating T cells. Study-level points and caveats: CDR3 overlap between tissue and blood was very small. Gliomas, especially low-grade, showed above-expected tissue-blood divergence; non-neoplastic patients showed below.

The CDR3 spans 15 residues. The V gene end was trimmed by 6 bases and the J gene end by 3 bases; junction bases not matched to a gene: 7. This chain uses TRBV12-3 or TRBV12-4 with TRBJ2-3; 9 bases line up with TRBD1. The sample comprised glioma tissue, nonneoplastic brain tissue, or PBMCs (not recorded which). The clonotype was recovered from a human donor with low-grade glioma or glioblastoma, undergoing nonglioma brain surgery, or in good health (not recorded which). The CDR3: CASRSRQGGTDTQYF. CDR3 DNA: TGTGCCAGCAGATCGCGACAGGGGGGAACAGATACGCAGTATTTT.